These T cell receptor beta chains were read from a single sample in a study of CD8 T cells in Susac syndrome. TCRdb re-derived calls from the immunoSEQ multiplex PCR reads in MiXCR, one entry per CDR3 protein. The data contain 100,000 to 150,000 distinct CDR3 sequences, about 94% of them singletons. Material for sequencing was CD4+ T cells from PBMCs. The receptor set was obtained from a human donor in good health. Each CDR3 is given with its conserved first and last residue. D genes are given only for firm matches. Rows may omit the clone size; those that give it use once, few, many or a size class.

V gene: TRBV5-1; J gene: TRBJ2-3; clone size: .; D gene: .; CDR3 protein: CASSLVRDTQYF; CDR3 DNA: TGCGCCAGCAGCTTGGTAAGAGATACGCAGTATTTT
V gene: TRBV9; J gene: TRBJ2-3; clone size: once; D gene: TRBD2; CDR3 protein: CASSTPRPGLASTDTQYF; CDR3 DNA: TGTGCCAGCAGCACACCTAGGCCGGGACTAGCAAGCACAGATACGCAGTATTTT
V gene: TRBV6-1; J gene: TRBJ1-2; clone size: .; D gene: TRBD1; CDR3 protein: CASSPGTALWGYTF; CDR3 DNA: TGTGCCAGCAGTCCCGGGACAGCGCTATGGGGCTACACCTTC
V gene: TRBV5-6; J gene: TRBJ1-5; clone size: .; D gene: .; CDR3 protein: CASSPGRVGSPQHF; CDR3 DNA: TGTGCCAGCAGCCCCGGACGGGTCGGCTCGCCCCAGCATTTT
V gene: TRBV18; J gene: TRBJ2-1; clone size: .; D gene: TRBD2; CDR3 protein: CASSPGSPTSGHNEQFF; CDR3 DNA: TGTGCCAGCTCACCAGGGTCACCGACTAGCGGCCACAATGAGCAGTTCTTC
V gene: TRBV20-1; J gene: TRBJ1-2; clone size: .; D gene: .; CDR3 protein: CSAPGPLTAGLYGYTF; CDR3 DNA: TGCAGTGCGCCGGGACCGTTAACAGCGGGATTATATGGCTACACCTTC
V gene: TRBV27; J gene: TRBJ1-1; clone size: .; D gene: .; CDR3 protein: CASSWGGARSTEAFF; CDR3 DNA: TGTGCCAGCAGTTGGGGGGGGGCGCGGAGCACTGAAGCTTTCTTT
V gene: TRBV20-1; J gene: TRBJ2-2; clone size: .; D gene: TRBD2; CDR3 protein: CSASTWGLAKGTGELFF; CDR3 DNA: TGCAGTGCTAGCACCTGGGGACTAGCGAAGGGCACCGGGGAGCTGTTTTTT
V gene: TRBV7-6; J gene: TRBJ2-1; clone size: .; D gene: .; CDR3 protein: CASSKVGAARYNEQFF; CDR3 DNA: TGTGCCAGCAGTAAAGTCGGGGCCGCGAGGTACAATGAGCAGTTCTTC
V gene: TRBV3-1; J gene: TRBJ2-2; clone size: .; D gene: .; CDR3 protein: CASRSIMATGELFF; CDR3 DNA: TGTGCCAGCAGGAGCATTATGGCCACCGGGGAGCTGTTTTTT
V gene: TRBV4-1; J gene: TRBJ2-1; clone size: .; D gene: TRBD2; CDR3 protein: CASSQPGLAGGRGRYNEQFF; CDR3 DNA: TGCGCCAGCAGCCAACCTGGACTAGCGGGAGGGCGAGGTCGCTACAATGAGCAGTTCTTC
V gene: TRBV4-1; J gene: TRBJ2-5; clone size: .; D gene: TRBD2; CDR3 protein: CASSQDPKTSGRAGETQYF; CDR3 DNA: TGCGCCAGCAGCCAAGATCCGAAGACTAGCGGGAGGGCGGGGGAGACCCAGTACTTC
V gene: TRBV28; J gene: TRBJ1-2; clone size: .; D gene: .; CDR3 protein: CASSDKYGYTF; CDR3 DNA: TGTGCCAGCAGTGACAAATATGGCTACACCTTC
V gene: TRBV5-1; J gene: TRBJ1-1; clone size: .; D gene: TRBD1; CDR3 protein: CASQPGDRDTEAFF; CDR3 DNA: TGCGCCAGCCAGCCCGGGGACAGAGACACTGAAGCTTTCTTT
V gene: TRBV27; J gene: TRBJ2-2; clone size: .; D gene: .; CDR3 protein: CASSFGLSGTGELFF; CDR3 DNA: TGTGCCAGCAGTTTCGGACTAAGTGGCACCGGGGAGCTGTTTTTT
V gene: TRBV23-1; J gene: TRBJ1-1; clone size: .; D gene: .; CDR3 protein: CASSHRGRDTEAFF; CDR3 DNA: TGCGCCAGCAGTCATCGGGGAAGGGACACTGAAGCTTTCTTT
V gene: TRBV7-2; J gene: TRBJ1-1; clone size: .; D gene: .; CDR3 protein: CASSFVLNTEAFF; CDR3 DNA: TGTGCCAGCAGCTTCGTGCTGAACACTGAAGCTTTCTTT
V gene: TRBV29-1; J gene: TRBJ1-1; clone size: .; D gene: .; CDR3 protein: CSAKTGRVGNTEAFF; CDR3 DNA: TGCAGCGCCAAAACGGGGAGAGTTGGGAACACTGAAGCTTTCTTT
V gene: TRBV12-5; J gene: TRBJ2-5; clone size: .; D gene: TRBD2; CDR3 protein: CASGLATGLAGQETQYF; CDR3 DNA: TGTGCTAGTGGTTTGGCAACGGGACTAGCGGGACAAGAGACCCAGTACTTC
V gene: TRBV20-1; J gene: TRBJ2-1; clone size: .; D gene: .; CDR3 protein: CSAWRPSNEQFF; CDR3 DNA: TGCAGTGCGTGGAGACCCTCCAATGAGCAGTTCTTC
V gene: TRBV18; J gene: TRBJ2-4; clone size: .; D gene: .; CDR3 protein: CASSPEPLAKNIQYF; CDR3 DNA: TGTGCCAGCTCACCGGAACCTCTAGCCAAAAACATTCAGTACTTC
V gene: TRBV7-2; J gene: TRBJ1-2; clone size: .; D gene: TRBD1; CDR3 protein: CASSLGTWTGDASGYTF; CDR3 DNA: TGTGCCAGCAGCTTAGGTACCTGGACAGGGGATGCAAGTGGCTACACCTTC
V gene: TRBV5-1; J gene: TRBJ1-1; clone size: .; D gene: TRBD1; CDR3 protein: CASSEGQGHTEAFF; CDR3 DNA: TGCGCCAGCAGCGAGGGACAGGGCCACACTGAAGCTTTCTTT
V gene: TRBV2; J gene: TRBJ2-1; clone size: .; D gene: .; CDR3 protein: CASGAGPSLNEQFF; CDR3 DNA: TGTGCCAGCGGGGCGGGACCGTCACTCAATGAGCAGTTCTTC
V gene: TRBV7-2; J gene: TRBJ1-6; clone size: .; D gene: .; CDR3 protein: CASSHAGDNSPLHF; CDR3 DNA: TGTGCCAGCAGCCACGCTGGGGATAATTCACCCCTCCACTTT
V gene: TRBV3-1; J gene: TRBJ1-4; clone size: .; D gene: .; CDR3 protein: CASSPTNEKLFF; CDR3 DNA: TGTGCCAGCTCACCAACTAATGAAAAACTGTTTTTT
V gene: TRBV2; J gene: TRBJ2-2; clone size: .; D gene: TRBD2; CDR3 protein: CASRGLVNTGELFF; CDR3 DNA: TGTGCCAGCAGGGGACTAGTTAACACCGGGGAGCTGTTTTTT
V gene: TRBV7-9; J gene: TRBJ2-7; clone size: once; D gene: TRBD1; CDR3 protein: CASSPPRQGEDEQYF; CDR3 DNA: TGTGCCAGCAGCCCTCCCCGACAGGGGGAGGACGAGCAGTACTTC
V gene: TRBV25-1; J gene: TRBJ2-3; clone size: .; D gene: TRBD2; CDR3 protein: CASSPWGTSGTRGTQYF; CDR3 DNA: TGTGCCAGCAGTCCGTGGGGGACTAGCGGGACCCGGGGTACGCAGTATTTT
V gene: TRBV20-1; J gene: TRBJ2-5; clone size: .; D gene: TRBD2; CDR3 protein: CSARDPSGREGETQYF; CDR3 DNA: TGCAGTGCTAGAGATCCTAGCGGGAGGGAGGGAGAGACCCAGTACTTC
V gene: TRBV4-2; J gene: TRBJ2-2; clone size: .; D gene: .; CDR3 protein: CASSQDPGNTGELFF; CDR3 DNA: TGTGCCAGCAGCCAAGATCCAGGGAACACCGGGGAGCTGTTTTTT
V gene: TRBV20-1; J gene: TRBJ1-2; clone size: .; D gene: .; CDR3 protein: CSARDHNYGYTF; CDR3 DNA: TGCAGTGCTAGGGACCACAACTATGGCTACACCTTC
V gene: TRBV5-6; J gene: TRBJ2-6; clone size: once; D gene: .; CDR3 protein: CASSLGPAGANVLTF; CDR3 DNA: TGTGCCAGCAGCTTGGGACCGGCTGGGGCCAACGTCCTGACTTTC
V gene: TRBV30; J gene: TRBJ1-2; clone size: few; D gene: TRBD1; CDR3 protein: CAWTDRGLDYGYTF; CDR3 DNA: TGTGCCTGGACCGACAGGGGTTTGGACTATGGCTACACCTTC
V gene: TRBV3-1; J gene: TRBJ1-5; clone size: .; D gene: .; CDR3 protein: CASSRQVNQPQHF; CDR3 DNA: TGTGCCAGCAGCCGACAGGTCAATCAGCCCCAGCATTTT
V gene: TRBV5-1; J gene: TRBJ2-7; clone size: .; D gene: .; CDR3 protein: CASSLGLGTYEQYF; CDR3 DNA: TGCGCCAGCAGCTTGGGACTAGGAACCTACGAGCAGTACTTC
V gene: TRBV25-1; J gene: TRBJ2-5; clone size: .; D gene: TRBD1; CDR3 protein: CASSEFILDRGTETQYF; CDR3 DNA: TGTGCCAGCAGTGAATTTATTTTGGACAGGGGGACAGAGACCCAGTACTTC
V gene: TRBV7-6; J gene: TRBJ2-5; clone size: .; D gene: .; CDR3 protein: CASSLREFPATQYF; CDR3 DNA: TGTGCCAGCAGCTTACGGGAATTCCCCGCGACCCAGTACTTC
V gene: TRBV3-1; J gene: TRBJ1-1; clone size: .; D gene: .; CDR3 protein: CASSQDSRGTEAFF; CDR3 DNA: TGTGCCAGCAGCCAAGATTCGAGGGGAACTGAAGCTTTCTTT
V gene: TRBV3-1; J gene: TRBJ1-2; clone size: .; D gene: .; CDR3 protein: CASSQGEDLYGYTF; CDR3 DNA: TGTGCCAGCAGCCAAGGGGAGGACCTCTATGGCTACACCTTC
V gene: TRBV7-2; J gene: TRBJ2-7; clone size: .; D gene: .; CDR3 protein: CASSLYRGPTYEQYF; CDR3 DNA: TGTGCCAGCAGCCTCTATCGGGGACCGACCTACGAGCAGTACTTC
V gene: TRBV5-1; J gene: TRBJ2-1; clone size: once; D gene: TRBD2; CDR3 protein: CASSFYPPGLAGANEQFF; CDR3 DNA: TGCGCCAGCAGCTTTTATCCCCCGGGACTAGCGGGGGCGAATGAGCAGTTCTTC
V gene: TRBV4-1; J gene: TRBJ1-2; clone size: few; D gene: .; CDR3 protein: CASSQGGDYGYTF; CDR3 DNA: TGCGCCAGCAGCCAGGGGGGTGACTATGGCTACACCTTC
V gene: TRBV5-1; J gene: TRBJ2-7; clone size: .; D gene: .; CDR3 protein: CASSNSQENGNYEQYF; CDR3 DNA: TGCGCCAGCAGCAATTCACAGGAAAATGGGAACTACGAGCAGTACTTC
V gene: TRBV20-1; J gene: TRBJ2-1; clone size: .; D gene: TRBD2; CDR3 protein: CSGSGTYNEQFF; CDR3 DNA: TGCAGTGGAAGCGGGACCTACAATGAGCAGTTCTTC
V gene: TRBV18; J gene: TRBJ2-7; clone size: few; D gene: .; CDR3 protein: CASSPPGVYEQYF; CDR3 DNA: TGTGCCAGCTCACCTCCGGGCGTCTACGAGCAGTACTTC
V gene: TRBV6-1; J gene: TRBJ2-3; clone size: .; D gene: .; CDR3 protein: CASRGMTGWAQYF; CDR3 DNA: TGTGCCAGCAGAGGAATGACAGGATGGGCGCAGTATTTT
V gene: TRBV3-1; J gene: TRBJ2-5; clone size: .; D gene: .; CDR3 protein: CASSHRGVETQYF; CDR3 DNA: TGTGCCAGCAGCCACAGGGGGGTGGAGACCCAGTACTTC
V gene: TRBV20-1; J gene: TRBJ1-1; clone size: .; D gene: .; CDR3 protein: CSAPHRATNTEAFF; CDR3 DNA: TGCAGTGCTCCGCACAGGGCCACGAACACTGAAGCTTTCTTT
V gene: TRBV6-5; J gene: TRBJ1-2; clone size: .; D gene: .; CDR3 protein: CASGAGAFGYTF; CDR3 DNA: TGTGCCAGCGGTGCGGGGGCGTTTGGCTACACCTTC
V gene: TRBV3-1; J gene: TRBJ2-2; clone size: .; D gene: .; CDR3 protein: CASSPGGTGELFF; CDR3 DNA: TGTGCCAGCAGCCCCGGAGGCACCGGGGAGCTGTTTTTT
V gene: TRBV7-2; J gene: TRBJ2-7; clone size: once; D gene: .; CDR3 protein: CASSLEDRPPYEQYF; CDR3 DNA: TGTGCCAGCAGCTTAGAGGATCGGCCCCCCTACGAGCAGTACTTC
V gene: TRBV25-1; J gene: TRBJ2-5; clone size: .; D gene: TRBD2; CDR3 protein: CASSDRLAGGETQYF; CDR3 DNA: TGTGCCAGCAGTGACCGACTAGCGGGAGGTGAGACCCAGTACTTC
V gene: TRBV9; J gene: TRBJ2-1; clone size: .; D gene: TRBD2; CDR3 protein: CASSVVSGSGYNEQFF; CDR3 DNA: TGTGCCAGCAGCGTAGTAAGCGGGAGCGGCTACAATGAGCAGTTCTTC
V gene: TRBV3-1; J gene: TRBJ1-4; clone size: .; D gene: .; CDR3 protein: CASSRRAEEKLFF; CDR3 DNA: TGTGCCAGCAGCCGTCGGGCGGAAGAAAAACTGTTTTTT
V gene: TRBV29-1; J gene: TRBJ2-7; clone size: .; D gene: .; CDR3 protein: CSQCRDPYEQYF; CDR3 DNA: TGCAGCCAATGCCGGGACCCCTACGAGCAGTACTTC
V gene: TRBV13; J gene: TRBJ2-1; clone size: .; D gene: TRBD2; CDR3 protein: CASIIKRLAGDDEQFF; CDR3 DNA: TGTGCCAGCATCATAAAAAGGCTAGCGGGAGACGATGAGCAGTTCTTC
V gene: TRBV5-1; J gene: TRBJ2-7; clone size: .; D gene: .; CDR3 protein: CASRSTGGEQYF; CDR3 DNA: TGCGCCAGCAGGTCGACAGGAGGCGAGCAGTACTTC
V gene: TRBV6-1; J gene: TRBJ1-1; clone size: .; D gene: TRBD1; CDR3 protein: CASSTGGATEAFF; CDR3 DNA: TGTGCCAGCAGTACAGGGGGGGCCACTGAAGCTTTCTTT